The 24 T cell receptor beta chains presented below share a single source sample, sequenced in a study of beta chain features in type 1 diabetes. The authors reverse transcribed all of the isolated RNA, so sequencing captured expressed TCRB transcripts. Assay used: immunoSEQ multiplex PCR; TCRdb lists only in-frame clones, some missing. The sample has around 240,000 clones; over 65% are singletons. What was sequenced was naive CD4+ T cells from blood. All receptors come from a man aged 30-40 years in good health.

The V call is TRBV4-2, the J call TRBJ1-2; the match to TRBD1 covers 8 bases. The CDR3 is 17 residues long. V lost 1 base and J lost 4; bases outside the gene matches: 11. Germline CDR1 reads LGHNA; CDR2 reads YNFKEQ. This CDR3 is CASSQAISGGSRYGYTF. As DNA, the CDR3 is TGTGCCAGCAGCCAAGCCATCTCAGGGGGCTCTCGCTATGGCTACACCTTC.

CDR3 protein: CASSLDTNTGELFF. DNA of the CDR3: TGTGCCAGCAGCTTAGACACTAACACCGGGGAGCTGTTTTTT. V is TRBV7-9 and J is TRBJ2-2; D is ambiguous. Trimming removed 1 base at V and 2 bases at J, with 5 bases between. CDR3 length: 14 residues. Per the germline V gene, CDR1 is SEHNR and CDR2 is FQNEAQ (reference sequence).

This clone was counted only a few times. The V call is TRBV9, the J call TRBJ2-7; tentatively, D is TRBD1 or TRBD2 (6 bases each). Trimming removed 9 bases from V and 4 bases from J, with 14 bases in between. The CDR3 consists of 12 residues. Germline values: CDR1 SGDLS, CDR2 YYNGEE. CDR3 loop: CATRRDNYEQYF. In DNA form, the CDR3 reads TGTGCCACCAGGAGGGACAATTACGAGCAGTACTTC.

This clone has just one count. Written as DNA, the CDR3 is TGTGCCAGCAGCTCTCAAGCGGGAGCGGGCGAGCAGTACTTC. This encodes CASSSQAGAGEQYF. The chain has TRBV7-2 and TRBJ2-7, with TRBD2 matching over 8 bases. Losses at the gene ends were 4 bases for V and 6 bases for J; bases not matched to a gene: 8. The CDR3 is 14 amino acids. CDR1 and CDR2 (germline): SGHTA, FQGNSA.

The V gene is TRBV5-1, the J gene TRBJ2-1; D is perhaps TRBD1 or TRBD2 (5 bases each). Germline V CDR1 and CDR2: SGHRS, YFSETQ. Trimming removed 5 bases from V and 5 bases from J, with 11 bases in between. This CDR3 spans 13 amino acids. The CDR3 reads CASRYGTNNEQFF. DNA for the CDR3: TGCGCCAGCAGATACGGGACGAACAATGAGCAGTTCTTC.

The rearrangement joins TRBV9 to TRBJ2-1, with 10 bases matching TRBD1. Germline V gene sequence: CDR1 SGDLS, CDR2 YYNGEE. CDR3 length: 16 residues. J lost 8 bases, V lost 3 bases, and 11 bases had no gene match. Here the CDR3 DNA reads TGTGCCAGCAGCGCAGCGTCGACAGGGGGCTTTGATGAGCAGTTCTTC. This translates into CASSAASTGGFDEQFF.

The chain uses TRBV25-1 and TRBJ2-3; D gene uncertain. The CDR3 is 13 amino acids. Trimming took off 1 base at V and 9 bases at J, with 11 bases between the two ends. From germline, CDR1 is MGHDK and CDR2 SYGVNS. Here the CDR3 DNA reads TGTGCCAGCAGTGAATTTGGGTCCCGGACGCAGTATTTT. Translating gives CASSEFGSRTQYF.

This clone occurred a few times. V usage is TRBV29-1 and J usage is TRBJ1-1; 8 bases align to TRBD1. V shed 7 bases, J shed 1 base, and the junction held 8 bases outside the gene matches. This CDR3 has 14 residues. Per germline, CDR1 SQVTM and CDR2 ANQGSEA. This CDR3 is CSGLTGTGNTEAFF. The CDR3 bases are TGCAGCGGGTTAACCGGGACAGGGAACACTGAAGCTTTCTTT.

This clone was seen more than once but under ten times. J is TRBJ2-6 and V is TRBV4-3; D gene uncertain. Trimming pared 0 bases from V and 8 bases from J, leaving 14 bases between. CDR1 and CDR2 from the germline V gene are LGHNA and YSLEER. This CDR3 contains 16 residues. The CDR3 sequence is CASSQEYSGQSNVLTF. CDR3 in DNA: TGCGCCAGCAGCCAAGAATACAGTGGTCAATCCAACGTCCTGACTTTC.

The rearrangement joins TRBV30 to TRBJ2-5; 9 bases are a match to TRBD2. Germline CDR1 GTSNPN, CDR2 SVGIG (reference sequence). The CDR3 consists of 15 residues. The V segment lost 0 bases and the J segment 5 bases; nucleotides outside the gene matches: 7. As DNA, the CDR3 is TGTGCCTGGAGTGTAAATAGCGGGAGCAGGGAGACCCAGTACTTC. Translation: CAWSVNSGSRETQYF.

The chain joins TRBV29-1 to TRBJ1-1; D is unclear. The CDR3 extends over 12 amino acids. From germline, CDR1 is SQVTM and CDR2 ANQGSEA. V shed 7 bases and J shed 4 bases, with 13 bases lying between them. The DNA of the CDR3 is TGCAGCGGTGGGTCGGGTGGCACTGAAGCTTTCTTT. This codes for CSGGSGGTEAFF.

This clone was recorded a few times. DNA for the CDR3: TGCAGCGTTGAGGCGGCAGGTGAGGAGCAGTTCTTC. Its protein product is CSVEAAGEEQFF. The chain is built from TRBV29-1 and TRBJ2-1; D uncertain. This CDR3 is 12 amino acids long. Germline V gene lookup returns CDR1 SQVTM and CDR2 ANQGSEA. Trimming pared 3 bases from V and 10 bases from J, leaving 13 bases between.

This clone was observed a few times. The gene calls are TRBV29-1 and TRBJ2-5, with D possibly TRBD2 on 6 matching bases. The V gene lost 4 bases and the J gene lost 7 bases, with 13 bases spanning the gap. The CDR3 sequence is 12 residues long. The germline gives CDR1 SQVTM, CDR2 ANQGSEA. The CDR3 bases are TGCAGCGTTGTGTACGGGAGCGGGACCCAGTACTTC. It encodes CSVVYGSGTQYF.

The chain employs TRBV30 and TRBJ2-1, with TRBD1 matching over 8 bases. CDR1 GTSNPN and CDR2 SVGIG come from the germline V gene (reference sequence). The trim removed 4 bases at V and 10 bases at J, leaving 6 bases unmatched. The CDR3 totals 12 residues. The CDR3 protein is CAWTDRDREQFF. In DNA form, the CDR3 reads TGTGCCTGGACGGACAGGGATCGGGAGCAGTTCTTC.

This sequence joins TRBV9 and TRBJ2-1; D perhaps matches TRBD2 (5 bases). This CDR3 spans 15 amino acids. Trimming shortened V by 4 bases and J by 0 bases, and 11 bases separated the two germline ends. The germline gives CDR1 SGDLS, CDR2 YYNGEE. The DNA for the CDR3 is TGTGCCAGCAGCCCTACGGGGAGCTCCTACAATGAGCAGTTCTTC. As protein: CASSPTGSSYNEQFF. Using reference TRBV9 and TRBJ2-1 for the parts outside the CDR3, the full variable domain is DSGVTQTPKHLITATGQRVTLRCSPRSGDLSVYWYQQSLDQGLQFLIQYYNGEERAKGNILERFSAQQFPDLHSELNLSSLELGDSALYFCASSPTGSSYNEQFFGPGTRLTVL.

The genes are TRBV5-6 and TRBJ1-1; 7 nucleotides agree with TRBD1. After removal of 4 bases from V and 13 bases from J, the junction contained 13 bases not matched to a gene. The CDR3 covers 13 residues. Germline V lookup: CDR1 SGHDT, CDR2 YYEEEE. Here the CDR3 reads CASSPGTESSGFF. CDR3 in DNA: TGTGCCAGCAGCCCCGGGACAGAGAGTTCGGGTTTCTTT.

This clone was counted between two and nine times. The chain employs TRBV29-1 and TRBJ2-5; perhaps TRBD1 as D (5 bases). CDR1 is SQVTM and CDR2 is ANQGSEA in the germline V gene. The CDR3 covers 13 residues. Trimming took 4 bases from V and 6 from J, leaving 15 bases between them. In nucleotides, the CDR3 is TGCAGCGTTGCCGGAAGACAGTTTCAGACCCAGTACTTC. It yields the protein CSVAGRQFQTQYF. The full variable domain, its missing parts supplied by reference TRBV29-1 and TRBJ2-5, is SAVISQKPSRDICQRGTSLTIQCQVDSQVTMMFWYRQQPGQSLTLIATANQGSEATYESGFVIDKFPISRPNLTFSTLTVSNMSPEDSSIYLCSVAGRQFQTQYFGPGTRLLVL.

V is TRBV29-1 and J is TRBJ2-2; D not resolved. CDR1 is SQVTM, CDR2 ANQGSEA, per germline. The CDR3 extends over 12 amino acids. The V end lost 5 bases, the J end lost 8 bases, and 12 bases lay between the germline ends. The CDR3 nucleotides read TGCAGCGTTAACAAGGCCGGAGGGGAGCTGTTTTTT. Its translation is CSVNKAGGELFF.

The chain combines TRBV7-2 with TRBJ2-3; D may be TRBD1 (6 bases). Looked up from germline, CDR1 is SGHTA and CDR2 is FQGNSA. This CDR3 comprises 14 residues. The ends were cut back, 3 bases at V and 5 bases at J, with 12 bases in the middle. CDR3 loop: CASSFTGRQDTQYF. The DNA for the CDR3 is TGTGCCAGCAGCTTTACAGGGAGACAAGATACGCAGTATTTT.

The rearrangement uses TRBV29-1 and TRBJ2-5; D unclear. The germline CDR1 and CDR2 sequences are SQVTM and ANQGSEA. V shed 4 bases and J shed 7 bases, with 10 bases lying between them. This CDR3 is 11 amino acids long. The CDR3 reads CSVGAKGTQYF. The CDR3 DNA sequence: TGCAGCGTTGGTGCAAAAGGGACCCAGTACTTC.

The chain employs TRBV30 and TRBJ2-7, with 7 nucleotides matching TRBD2. V dropped 0 bases and J dropped 1; count of bases not matched to a gene: 6. Germline V gene lookup returns CDR1 GTSNPN and CDR2 SVGIG (reference sequence). There are 15 residues in the CDR3. The CDR3 DNA reads TGTGCCTGGAGTGTAGGCGGGAGAGCATCCTACGAGCAGTACTTC. This sequence encodes CAWSVGGRASYEQYF.

This clone was seen only once. The chain recombines TRBV9 with TRBJ2-5; TRBD1 agrees at 9 bases. There are 14 residues in the CDR3. The germline V gene has CDR1 SGDLS and CDR2 YYNGEE. The V segment lost 4 bases and the J segment 5 bases; nucleotides outside the gene matches: 6. The CDR3: CASSPQGAYETQYF. The CDR3 nucleotides are TGTGCCAGCAGCCCACAGGGGGCCTACGAGACCCAGTACTTC.

The chain recombines TRBV30 with TRBJ2-5, with 10 nucleotides matching TRBD2. Per germline, CDR1 GTSNPN and CDR2 SVGIG (reference sequence). J was trimmed by 5 bases and V by 4 bases; bases with no gene match: 19. This CDR3 is 18 amino acids long. The CDR3 region is CAWNRLFERGGSWETQYF. The CDR3 DNA is TGTGCCTGGAACCGCTTGTTTGAGCGGGGGGGCTCCTGGGAGACCCAGTACTTC.

The chain joins TRBV30 to TRBJ1-2; D unclear. The length of the CDR3 is 13 residues. Germline V gives CDR1 GTSNPN, CDR2 SVGIG (reference sequence). V gave up 4 bases and J gave up 2 bases, with 11 bases separating them. The CDR3 is CAWNNPGNYGYTF. Here the CDR3 DNA reads TGTGCCTGGAACAACCCGGGGAACTATGGCTACACCTTC.